Listed here are 27 T cell receptor beta chains from one sample, sequenced in a study of molecular identifiers for immune sequencing clone quantification. TCRdb fed the PCR reads into MiXCR, producing one record per CDR3 protein. Of over 85,000 distinct CDR3 sequences in the sample, 21% are singletons; the top ten hold more than 1%. The specimen sequenced was naive CD8+ T cells from blood, with Jurkat cell RNA spiked in. Subset denoted: FACS-sorted CD8+CD4-CCR7+CD45RA+ naive T cells. All receptors derive from a human donor in good health. Some libraries in this study had Jurkat cell RNA spiked in.

Ten or more counts support this clonotype. V gene TRBV28 combines with J gene TRBJ2-5; D may be TRBD1 (6 bases). Looked up from germline, CDR1 is MDHEN and CDR2 is SYDVKM. CDR3 length equals 12 residues. V shed 10 bases and J shed 1 base, with 10 bases lying between them. In DNA form, the CDR3 reads TGTGCCACCAAGGACAGCCAAGAGACCCAGTACTTC. It specifies CATKDSQETQYF.

This clonotype was observed many times. The genes are TRBV5-5 and TRBJ2-7, with D perhaps TRBD1 (6 bases). The ends were cut back, 0 bases at V and 1 base at J, with 11 bases in the middle. The CDR3 is made up of 15 amino acids. CDR1 is SGHKS and CDR2 is YYEKEE in the germline V gene (reference sequence). This CDR3 is CASSLAYGQSYEQYF. For the CDR3, the DNA is TGTGCCAGCAGCTTGGCGTACGGACAGTCCTACGAGCAGTACTTC.

The V and J genes are TRBV6-1 and TRBJ2-3, with 8 bases fitting TRBD1. The junction had 4 bases not matched to a gene; V was cut back by 4 bases and J by 4 bases. The length of the CDR3 is 14 residues. Per germline, CDR1 MNHNS and CDR2 SASEGT. The DNA of the CDR3 is TGTGCCAGCAGTGGGATGACAGGGGCAGATACGCAGTATTTT. This translates into CASSGMTGADTQYF.

The sample holds many counts of this clonotype. The rearrangement uses TRBV6-2 or TRBV6-3 and TRBJ2-7; the D gene is possibly TRBD2 (6 bases). The V gene lost 2 bases and the J gene lost 2 bases, with 16 bases spanning the gap. This CDR3 is 16 amino acids long. Per germline, CDR1 MNHEY and CDR2 SVGEGT. DNA of the CDR3: TGTGCCAGCAGTTACCTTAACGGGACTCCTCCCTACGAGCAGTACTTC. Its translation is CASSYLNGTPPYEQYF.

To note about this clonotype: Given a much more abundant clone one base away, this may be a read error. The chain has TRBV7-2 and TRBJ2-7, with a tentative D call TRBD1 (5 bases). V dropped 0 bases and J dropped 4 bases, with 13 bases sitting between them. CDR3 length: 15 amino acids. Germline V CDR1 and CDR2: SGHTA, FQGNSA. The CDR3 reads CTSSLAPQGIYEQYF. The CDR3 bases are TGTACCAGCAGCTTAGCACCCCAGGGTATATACGAGCAGTACTTC.

This clonotype showed up many times. The chain joins TRBV7-9 to TRBJ2-7; a weak D match, TRBD2 (6 bases). The germline V gene encodes CDR1 SEHNR and CDR2 FQNEAQ (reference sequence). This CDR3 has 13 residues. Trimming removed 5 bases from V and 0 bases from J, with 8 bases in between. The CDR3 spells CASSHGSSYEQYF. Written as DNA, the CDR3 is TGTGCCAGCAGCCACGGGAGCTCCTACGAGCAGTACTTC.

This clonotype appeared many times. Here the CDR3 DNA reads TGTGCCAGCAGTTCCCGAGAACTAGCGGGAGGACTCTATGATACGCAGTATTTT. Its translation: CASSSRELAGGLYDTQYF. This chain links TRBV6-2 or TRBV6-3 with TRBJ2-3; 12 bases map to TRBD2. Germline CDR1 MNHEY, CDR2 SVGEGT. The V gene end was trimmed by 4 bases and the J gene end by 6 bases; junction bases not matched to a gene: 14. The CDR3 length is 18 residues.

Of note for this clonotype: This could be a read error, since a much larger clone is one nucleotide away. The chain links TRBV19 to TRBJ2-7; TRBD1 agrees at 9 bases. This CDR3 contains 13 residues. J was trimmed by 5 bases and V by 9 bases; bases with no gene match: 8. Germline V CDR1 and CDR2: LNHDA, SQIVND (reference sequence). The CDR3 loop is CASYPGQGHEQYF. The CDR3 DNA is TGTGCCAGCTACCCGGGACAGGGCCACGAGCAGTACTTC. The full variable domain, its missing parts supplied by reference TRBV19 and TRBJ2-7, is DGGITQSPKYLFRKEGQNVTLSCEQNLNHDAMYWYRQDPGQGLRLIYYSQIVNDFQKGDIAEGYSVSREKKESFPLTVTSAQKNPTAFYLCASYPGQGHEQYFGPGTRLTVT.

To note about this clonotype: A much larger clone is a single base away; this may be a read error. The rearrangement uses TRBV5-1 and TRBJ2-3; 12 nucleotides agree with TRBD2. CDR1 is SGHRS and CDR2 is YFSETQ in the germline V gene. The CDR3 consists of 17 residues. CDR3 nucleotide sequence: TGCGACAGCAGCCCCGCGACTAGCGGGGGTATCACAGATACGCAGTATTTT. Translating gives CDSSPATSGGITDTQYF. Full variable domain (outside the CDR3, taken from reference TRBV5-1 and TRBJ2-3): KAGVTQTPRYLIKTRGQQVTLSCSPISGHRSVSWYQQTPGQGLQFLFEYFSETQRNKGNFPGRFSGRQFSNSRSEMNVSTLELGDSALYLCDSSPATSGGITDTQYFGPGTRLTVL.

This clonotype has only a few counts. This could be a read error, since a much larger clone is one nucleotide away. V usage is TRBV29-1 and J usage is TRBJ1-4; no firm D call. This CDR3 is built from 13 residues. The germline V gene has CDR1 SQVTM and CDR2 ANQGSEA. V dropped 5 bases and J dropped 3 bases, with 10 bases sitting between them. The CDR3 DNA follows: TGCAGCGTTACTGGAGCAGCTAATGAAAAACTGTTTTTT. Amino acid sequence: CSVTGAANEKLFF. Complete variable domain (other parts from reference TRBV29-1 and TRBJ1-4): SAVISQKPSRDICQRGTSLTIQCQVDSQVTMMFWYRQQPGQSLTLIATANQGSEATYESGFVIDKFPISRPNLTFSTLTVSNMSPEDSSIYLCSVTGAANEKLFFGSGTQLSVL.

As for this clonotype: A clone one base away is much larger, so this may be a read error. In this CDR3 the conserved last residue, phenylalanine or tryptophan, is missing, so a read error is likely. This chain connects TRBV29-1 to TRBJ2-2; D is possibly TRBD1 (5 bases). V lost 4 bases to trimming and J lost 5 bases, with 8 bases between them. Germline V gene sequence: CDR1 SQVTM, CDR2 ANQGSEA. The CDR3 runs 12 residues. The chain's CDR3 is CSVVRDTGELFS. The CDR3 coding sequence is TGCAGCGTTGTCAGGGATACCGGGGAGCTGTTTTCT.

This clonotype was counted ten times or more. The chain joins TRBV28 to TRBJ2-7, with D possibly TRBD2 on 7 matching bases. Trimming removed 7 bases from V and 6 bases from J, with 22 bases in between. This CDR3 is 15 amino acids long. The germline V gene has CDR1 MDHEN and CDR2 SYDVKM. The CDR3 protein is CASKLLTGGLGEQYF. The CDR3, as DNA: TGTGCCAGCAAGCTCTTAACGGGGGGCTTGGGCGAGCAGTACTTC.

This chain uses TRBV19 with TRBJ1-1, with 9 bases aligning to TRBD1. The CDR3 loop spans 13 amino acids. Germline V gives CDR1 LNHDA, CDR2 SQIVND (reference sequence). The J segment lost 11 bases and the V segment lost 6 bases, leaving 10 bases of the junction unmatched. The CDR3 bases are TGTGCCAGTAGGATGACAGGGGGGTTCGCTGCTTTCTTT. Its protein product is CASRMTGGFAAFF.

This clonotype has a count of ten or more. This sequence joins TRBV7-9 and TRBJ1-2; D remains unclear. Germline V gives CDR1 SEHNR, CDR2 FQNEAQ (reference sequence). V lost 5 bases and J lost 4, with 20 bases in between. CDR3 length equals 16 residues. The CDR3 DNA reads as TGTGCCAGCAGCCCTACCGACGGGCACTCCTTCTATGGCTACACCTTC. Translated: CASSPTDGHSFYGYTF.

This clonotype has a count of ten or more. The CDR3 here is CASSQARPSTDTQYF. DNA of the CDR3: TGCGCCAGCAGCCAAGCGCGTCCTAGCACAGATACGCAGTATTTT. The chain carries TRBV4-1 and TRBJ2-3; D call uncertain. The CDR3 sequence is 15 residues long. Trimming took off 1 base at V and 0 bases at J, with 8 bases between the two ends. In germline, CDR1 is MGHRA, CDR2 YSYEKL.

This clonotype was picked up many times. The V call is TRBV27, the J call TRBJ1-1; the match to TRBD1 covers 10 bases. Germline CDR1 MNHEY, CDR2 SMNVEV (reference sequence). The V gene end was trimmed by 5 bases and the J gene end by 8 bases; junction bases not matched to a gene: 2. This CDR3 is built from 12 residues. The CDR3 DNA reads TGTGCCAGCAGTAAGACAGGGGGCGAAGCTTTCTTT. It encodes CASSKTGGEAFF.

This clonotype appeared a few times. The chain is built from TRBV19 and TRBJ2-1, with D perhaps TRBD1 or TRBD2 (5 bases each). This CDR3 has 15 residues. Deletions cut 7 bases from V and 0 bases from J, with 13 bases between. Germline CDR1 reads LNHDA; CDR2 reads SQIVND (reference sequence). As DNA, the CDR3 is TGTGCCAGTACGAATGGGGACCCCTCCTACAATGAGCAGTTCTTC. Translated: CASTNGDPSYNEQFF.

Concerning this clonotype itself: It may be a read error: a sequence one base away is much more abundant. The chain is built from TRBV25-1 and TRBJ2-7; D gene uncertain. This CDR3 comprises 14 residues. The V gene's germline CDR1 is MGHDK and CDR2 SYGVNS. The DNA for the CDR3 is TGTGCCAGCAGTGAAATAGCAGGACCCTACGAGCAGCACTTC. Translated: CASSEIAGPYEQHF.

On this clonotype itself: A read error may be the cause here, since a much bigger clone is one base away. This chain connects TRBV19 to TRBJ2-3; 9 bases align to TRBD2. Germline CDR1 and CDR2: LNHDA and SQIVND (reference sequence). The CDR3 has 14 amino acids. The trim removed 5 bases at V and 6 bases at J, leaving 6 bases unmatched. This CDR3 reads CASSLASGTDTQYF. The CDR3 nucleotides are TGTGCCAGTAGTCTCGCTAGCGGGACGGATACGCAGTATTTT.

The table lists this clonotype with many counts. Germline and junction disagree at one end, which may indicate a read error. The gene calls are TRBV19 and TRBJ2-7, with D uncertain. Germline CDR1 reads LNHDA; CDR2 reads SQIVND (reference sequence). The CDR3 has 12 residues. The CDR3 sequence is CASSSTDYEQYF. As DNA, the CDR3 is TGCGCCAGCAGCTCGACGGACTACGAGCAGTACTTC. The whole variable domain, filled in from reference TRBV19 and TRBJ2-7, reads DGGITQSPKYLFRKEGQNVTLSCEQNLNHDAMYWYRQDPGQGLRLIYYSQIVNDFQKGDIAEGYSVSREKKESFPLTVTSAQKNPTAFYLCASSSTDYEQYFGPGTRLTVT.

The table lists this clonotype with many counts. The chain carries TRBV4-3 and TRBJ2-7; D gene uncertain. V lost 1 base, J lost 3 bases, and 10 bases lay in between. In germline, CDR1 is LGHNA, CDR2 YSLEER. This CDR3 is 14 amino acids long. The CDR3, as DNA: TGCGCCAGCAGCCAAGCTGTCAGGAACTACGAGCAGTACTTC. It specifies CASSQAVRNYEQYF.

A few counts support this clonotype. The chain links TRBV4-1 to TRBJ2-7, with D unclear. The CDR3 totals 14 residues. The germline V and J ends were trimmed by 1 base and 0 bases, with 7 bases remaining between them. Germline lookup yields CDR1 MGHRA and CDR2 YSYEKL. CDR3 residues: CASSQGEPSYEQYF. The CDR3, as DNA: TGCGCCAGCAGCCAAGGCGAACCCTCCTACGAGCAGTACTTC.

This clonotype occurred many times. The rearrangement links TRBV7-3 to TRBJ2-7, with 7 bases identical to TRBD2. With V trimmed by 2 bases and J by 1 base, 5 bases remained unmatched. This CDR3 has 15 residues. The germline CDR1 and CDR2 sequences are SGHTA and FQGTGA. The CDR3 loop reads CASSLVAGDSYEQYF. The CDR3 DNA is TGTGCCAGCAGCTTAGTAGCGGGTGATTCCTACGAGCAGTACTTC.

This clonotype was counted many times. V and J are TRBV6-2 or TRBV6-3 and TRBJ1-5; D gene unclear. The CDR3 extends over 15 amino acids. Trimming left V 6 bases short and J 3 bases short, with 15 bases between. CDR1 and CDR2 from the germline V gene are MNHEY and SVGEGT. CDR3 nucleotides: TGTGCCAGCAGGCTGTCTGAGGGTTACAATCAGCCCCAGCATTTT. This gives the protein CASRLSEGYNQPQHF.

In this sample, this clonotype turned up many times. This chain connects TRBV5-4 to TRBJ2-3; 9 bases map to TRBD2. The CDR3 extends over 16 amino acids. CDR1 is SGHNT, CDR2 YYREEE, per germline (reference sequence). V dropped 3 bases and J dropped 6; count of bases not matched to a gene: 11. The CDR3 region has the DNA TGTGCCAGCAGCTCTCTCCTAGCGGGACAATTCGATACGCAGTATTTT. Encoded protein: CASSSLLAGQFDTQYF.

This clonotype was recorded many times. This chain links TRBV7-2 with TRBJ2-1; TRBD2 aligns across 11 bases. The CDR3 spans 16 residues. The J segment lost 8 bases and the V segment lost 5 bases, leaving 11 bases of the junction unmatched. In germline, CDR1 is SGHTA, CDR2 FQGNSA. The CDR3 DNA reads TGTGCCAGCAGCGCCTATAGCGGGGGGGTCGTCGATGAGCAGTTCTTC. Its translation: CASSAYSGGVVDEQFF.

Points on this clonotype: One junction end disagrees with the germline gene, perhaps due to a read error. V usage is TRBV12-3 or TRBV12-4 and J usage is TRBJ1-5, with D unresolved. This CDR3 comprises 13 residues. The CDR3 sequence: CASSRDSNQPQPF. CDR3 sequence (DNA): TGTGCCAGCAGCCGAGATAGCAATCAGCCCCAGCCTTTT.